These 4 T cell receptor beta chains originate from one sample sequenced in a study of blood T cell repertoires in COVID-19 (dated by TCRdb to 2020 to 2022). The receptor library was made with the immunoSEQ multiplex PCR assay. TCRdb re-hosts the immuneACCESS table, in-frame sequences only. Its copies lack some clones; in the studies checked, an unresolved V gene accounts for under half of them, and the cause for the rest is not known. This sample comprises around 270,000 clones, around nine tenths of them detected only once. Approximately 4.2% of the sample is held by the ten biggest clonotypes. The specimen sequenced was peripheral blood. All receptors derive from a man aged 40-55 years with acute or convalescent COVID-19.

J is TRBJ2-7 and V is TRBV24-1; TRBD2 might be the D (5 bases). The CDR3 length is 17 residues. V lost 0 bases to trimming and J lost 3 bases, with 17 bases between them. CDR1 and CDR2 from the germline V gene are KGHDR and SFDVKD. The CDR3 loop is CATSDLRALGGHYEQYF. CDR3 bases: TGTGCCACCAGTGATTTGCGGGCTTTAGGAGGTCACTACGAGCAGTACTTC.

This clone was found many times. This chain joins TRBV6-5 and TRBJ2-2; TRBD1 agrees at 11 bases. Per the germline V gene, CDR1 is MNHEY and CDR2 is SVGAGI. This CDR3 contains 15 residues. After removal of 4 bases from V and 7 bases from J, the junction contained 5 bases not matched to a gene. CDR3: CASSWTGGVNGELFF. CDR3 bases: TGTGCCAGCAGTTGGACAGGGGGCGTAAACGGGGAGCTGTTTTTT.

This sequence joins TRBV3-1 (or the pseudogene TRBV3-2) and TRBJ2-4; 7 nucleotides match TRBD1. J gave up 5 bases and V 4 bases, and 5 bases lay outside the gene matches. CDR3 length equals 14 residues. CDR1 is LGHDT, CDR2 YNNKEL, per germline (reference sequence). The CDR3 DNA is TGTGCCAGCAGCCTGGGACAGAGCGAAAACATTCAGTACTTC. Amino acid sequence: CASSLGQSENIQYF.

The chain employs TRBV3-1 (or the pseudogene TRBV3-2) and TRBJ1-6; possible D gene TRBD1, 5 bases. The CDR3 consists of 13 residues. Trimming shortened V by 5 bases and J by 8 bases, and 10 bases separated the two germline ends. Germline loops: CDR1 LGHDT, CDR2 YNNKEL (reference sequence). CDR3 bases: TGTGCCAGCAGCTTTTCGGGGGATTCACCCCTCCACTTT. Its protein is CASSFSGDSPLHF.